Listed below are T cell receptor beta chains from one sample, sequenced in a study of control samples from healthy donors and cancer patients. Measured with immunoSEQ multiplex PCR; TCRdb has only the in-frame clones, and not every one. The table records about 90,000 clones, more than 85% of them present only once. Sequencing used blood. The receptors were gathered from a woman aged 25 to 39 in good health. The CDR3 runs from the conserved cysteine through the conserved F or W. The D gene is left open where the match is weak. Clone size is given for some rows only: seen once, a few or many times, or a class if the clone is expanded.

>TRBV28|.|TRBJ2-1|14|.
CASSGIASYNEQFF
TGTGCCAGCAGCGGGATTGCCTCCTACAATGAGCAGTTCTTC
>TRBV30|.|TRBJ2-5|13|.
CAWSGYTIETQYF
TGTGCCTGGAGTGGTTATACCATCGAGACCCAGTACTTC
>TRBV27|.|TRBJ2-5|13|.
CASSYKPRQTQYF
TGTGCCAGCAGTTATAAACCAAGACAGACCCAGTACTTC
>TRBV28|.|TRBJ1-2|15|.
CASSGGYEGNYGYTF
TGTGCCAGCAGCGGAGGGTACGAGGGGAACTATGGCTACACCTTC
>TRBV19|.|TRBJ1-4|17|.
CASSTRPVATTNEKLFF
TGTGCCAGTAGTACCAGACCAGTGGCCACAACTAATGAAAAACTGTTTTTT
>TRBV5-8|.|TRBJ1-1|11|.
CASSSQVQAFF
TGTGCCAGCAGTTCCCAGGTTCAAGCTTTCTTT
>TRBV5-6|.|TRBJ1-2|12|.
CASSEGFYGYTF
TGTGCCAGCAGCGAGGGGTTTTATGGCTACACCTTC
>TRBV28|.|TRBJ2-1|16|.
CASSLTIAPPYNEQFF
TGTGCCAGCAGTTTGACCATTGCCCCTCCCTACAATGAGCAGTTCTTC
>TRBV7-9|TRBD1|TRBJ2-3|16|.
CASSLGTGMVTDTQYF
TGTGCCAGCAGCTTAGGGACAGGGATGGTGACAGATACGCAGTATTTT
>TRBV14|.|TRBJ1-4|14|.
CASSPGPGVAKLFF
TGTGCCAGCAGCCCAGGCCCAGGGGTGGCAAAACTGTTTTTT
>TRBV2|TRBD2|TRBJ2-5|14|.
CASSRLAGAETQYF
TGTGCCAGCAGCCGACTAGCGGGGGCAGAGACCCAGTACTTC
>TRBV4-2|TRBD2|TRBJ2-1|17|.
CASSQDYLAGVGNEQFF
TGTGCCAGCAGCCAAGACTACTTAGCGGGAGTGGGCAATGAGCAGTTCTTC
>TRBV6-4|TRBD1|TRBJ2-7|16|.
CASSDTGGSPYYEQYF
TGTGCCAGCAGTGACACAGGGGGAAGTCCATACTACGAGCAGTACTTC
>TRBV6-5|.|TRBJ1-5|15|.
CASTNLPVQGQPQHF
TGTGCCAGCACTAACCTACCGGTCCAAGGGCAGCCCCAGCATTTT
>TRBV6-1|.|TRBJ2-2|15|.
CASSEFGRDTGELFF
TGTGCCAGCAGTGAATTCGGCAGGGACACCGGGGAGCTGTTTTTT
>TRBV18|TRBD1|TRBJ2-2|16|.
CASSPRTQGASGELFF
TGTGCCAGCTCACCACGGACACAGGGGGCTAGCGGGGAGCTGTTTTTT
>TRBV19|.|TRBJ1-2|14|once
CASSSQPLADGYTF
TGTGCCAGTAGTTCGCAGCCTTTGGCGGATGGCTACACCTTC
>TRBV29-1|.|TRBJ2-3|12|.
CSVGGTTDTQYF
TGCAGCGTTGGGGGGACGACAGATACGCAGTATTTT
>TRBV28|TRBD1|TRBJ1-1|13|.
CASSADRGTGAFF
TGTGCCAGCAGTGCGGACAGGGGGACTGGAGCTTTCTTT
>TRBV27|.|TRBJ1-1|11|.
CASSSGTEAFF
TGTGCCAGCAGTTCAGGGACTGAAGCTTTCTTT
>TRBV24-1|TRBD1|TRBJ2-1|16|.
CATSDFGQGSYNEQFF
TGTGCCACCAGTGATTTCGGACAGGGATCCTACAATGAGCAGTTCTTC
>TRBV27|.|TRBJ1-1|14|.
CASSGMAGRGEAFF
TGTGCCAGCAGTGGAATGGCGGGTAGGGGGGAAGCTTTCTTT
>TRBV4-2|.|TRBJ2-5|16|.
CASSQVGAWNQETQYF
TGTGCCAGCAGCCAAGTGGGGGCCTGGAACCAAGAGACCCAGTACTTC
>TRBV29-1|.|TRBJ2-7|12|.
CSVEVTGYEQYF
TGCAGCGTTGAAGTGACGGGTTACGAGCAGTACTTC
>TRBV14|TRBD1|TRBJ2-2|15|.
CASSLTRGLAGELFF
TGTGCCAGCAGCCTTACCAGGGGGCTGGCCGGGGAGCTGTTTTTT
>TRBV28|.|TRBJ1-2|12|.
CASLKGRYGYTF
TGTGCCAGTCTAAAAGGACGGTATGGCTACACCTTC